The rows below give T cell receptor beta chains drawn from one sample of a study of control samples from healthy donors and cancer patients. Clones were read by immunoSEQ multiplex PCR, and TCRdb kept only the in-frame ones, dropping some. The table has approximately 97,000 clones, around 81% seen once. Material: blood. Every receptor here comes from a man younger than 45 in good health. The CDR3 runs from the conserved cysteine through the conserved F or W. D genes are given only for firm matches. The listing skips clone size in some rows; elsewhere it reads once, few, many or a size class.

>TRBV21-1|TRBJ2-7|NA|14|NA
TGTGCCAGCAGCAAAGGACAGGTTACCTACGAGCAGTACTTC
CASSKGQVTYEQYF
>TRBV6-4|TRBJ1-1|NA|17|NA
TGTGCCAGCAGTGACTCAAGAGGGTTACTCATGAACACTGAAGCTTTCTTT
CASSDSRGLLMNTEAFF
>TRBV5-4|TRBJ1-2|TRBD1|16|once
TGTGCCAGCAGCTTGGGATACAGGGGGAAGGACTATGGCTACACCTTC
CASSLGYRGKDYGYTF
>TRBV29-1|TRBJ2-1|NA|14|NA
TGCAGCGTTGGAGAGTTTAGCTCCTACAATGAGCAGTTCTTC
CSVGEFSSYNEQFF
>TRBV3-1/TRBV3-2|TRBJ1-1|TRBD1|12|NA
TGTGCCAGCAGCCAGGTCGGGACAGGAGCTTTCTTT
CASSQVGTGAFF
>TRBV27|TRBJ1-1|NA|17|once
TGTGCCAGCAGTTTTTTTAGGGGGGCCGGGGGGAACACTGAAGCTTTCTTT
CASSFFRGAGGNTEAFF
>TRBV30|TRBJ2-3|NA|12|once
TGTGCCTGGAGCCCAGCCCGTTTTCCGCAGTATTTT
CAWSPARFPQYF
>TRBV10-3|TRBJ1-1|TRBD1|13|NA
TGTGCCCTTCGGACAGGGGGTAACACTGAAGCTTTCTTT
CALRTGGNTEAFF
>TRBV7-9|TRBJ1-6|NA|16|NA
TGTGCCAGCAGCCCCGTGGGGGACTACTATAATTCACCCCTCCACTTT
CASSPVGDYYNSPLHF
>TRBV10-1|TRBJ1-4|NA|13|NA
TGCGCCACCTTTCGGGGGGATAATGAAAAACTGTTTTTT
CATFRGDNEKLFF
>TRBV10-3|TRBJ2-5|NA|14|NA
TGTGCCATCAGTGCATGGGAAGGGCAAGAGACCCAGTACTTC
CAISAWEGQETQYF
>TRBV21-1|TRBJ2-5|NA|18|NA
TGTGCCAGCAGCACCACCGGACTAGCGGGGGTCGATGAAGAGACCCAGTACTTC
CASSTTGLAGVDEETQYF
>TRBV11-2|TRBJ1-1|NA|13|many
TGTGCCAGCAGCCGAGATCGGAACACTGAAGCTTTCTTT
CASSRDRNTEAFF
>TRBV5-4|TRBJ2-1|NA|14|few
TGTGCCAGCAGCGCTGGAGGTTATGTTGGTGAGCAGTTCTTC
CASSAGGYVGEQFF
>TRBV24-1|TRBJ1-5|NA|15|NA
TGTGCCACCAGTGATAGTAGAAAAGTGGATCAGCCCCAGCATTTT
CATSDSRKVDQPQHF
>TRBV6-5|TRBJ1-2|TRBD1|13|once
TGTGCCAGCAGCCGGGACAGGGAGGGTGGCTACACCTTC
CASSRDREGGYTF
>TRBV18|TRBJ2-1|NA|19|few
TGTGCCAGCTCACCCTTAAAACAATGGGTTGCCGTATCCTACAATGAGCAGTTCTTC
CASSPLKQWVAVSYNEQFF
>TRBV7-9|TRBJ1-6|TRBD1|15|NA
TGTGCCAGCAGCTTGATGGGACAGAGAAATTCACCCCTCCACTTT
CASSLMGQRNSPLHF
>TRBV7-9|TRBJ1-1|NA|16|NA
TGTGCCAGCAGCTTTGGAGGGGGGACGATGAACACTGAAGCTTTCTTT
CASSFGGGTMNTEAFF
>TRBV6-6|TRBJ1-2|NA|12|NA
TGTGCCAGCAGTTACTCGACAGTCGACTACACCTTC
CASSYSTVDYTF
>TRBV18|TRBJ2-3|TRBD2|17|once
TGTGCCAGCTCACCCCGGACTAGCGGGGGCTACGCAGATACGCAGTATTTT
CASSPRTSGGYADTQYF
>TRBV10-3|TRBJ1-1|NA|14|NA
TGTGCCATCAGTGAGTCGGGCAGGGGCCCTGAAGCTTTCTTT
CAISESGRGPEAFF
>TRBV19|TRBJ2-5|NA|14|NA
TGTGCCAGTAGTATTGGGCAGCTCCAAGAGACCCAGTACTTC
CASSIGQLQETQYF
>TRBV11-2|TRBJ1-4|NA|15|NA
TGTGCCAGCAGCTTAGAGACAGGCCTTAATGAAAAACTGTTTTTT
CASSLETGLNEKLFF